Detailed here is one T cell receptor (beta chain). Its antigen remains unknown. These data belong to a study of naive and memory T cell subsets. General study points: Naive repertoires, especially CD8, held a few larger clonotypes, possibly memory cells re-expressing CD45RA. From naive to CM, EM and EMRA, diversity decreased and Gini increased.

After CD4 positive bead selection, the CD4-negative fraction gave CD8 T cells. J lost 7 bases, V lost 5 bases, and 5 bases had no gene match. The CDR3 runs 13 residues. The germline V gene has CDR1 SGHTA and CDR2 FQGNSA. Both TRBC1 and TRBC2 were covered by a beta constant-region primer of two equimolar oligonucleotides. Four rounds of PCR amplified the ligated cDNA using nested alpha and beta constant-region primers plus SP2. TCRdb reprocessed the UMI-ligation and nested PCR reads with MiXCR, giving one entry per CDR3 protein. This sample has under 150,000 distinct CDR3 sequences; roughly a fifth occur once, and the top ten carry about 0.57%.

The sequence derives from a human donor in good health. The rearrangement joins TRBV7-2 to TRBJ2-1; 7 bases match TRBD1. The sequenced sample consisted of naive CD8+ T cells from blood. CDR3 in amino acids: CASSRTGVNEQFF. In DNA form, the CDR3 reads TGTGCCAGCAGCCGGACAGGAGTAAATGAGCAGTTCTTC. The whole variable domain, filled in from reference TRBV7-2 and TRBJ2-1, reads GAGVSQSPSNKVTEKGKDVELRCDPISGHTALYWYRQSLGQGLEFLIYFQGNSAPDKSGLPSDRFSAERTGGSVSTLTIQRTQQEDSAVYLCASSRTGVNEQFFGPGTRLTVL.